What follows are 21 T cell receptor beta chains derived from one specimen sequenced in a study of T cell responses to AZD1222 COVID-19 vaccine. This table comes from immunoSEQ multiplex PCR, and its TCRdb copy is limited to in-frame clones, with some not included. The table records more than 50,000 clones, about 87% of them present only once. The material was peripheral blood, obtained on day 0 of AZD1222 vaccination. These receptors were collected from an adult in good health.

The V call is TRBV6-6, the J call TRBJ1-2, with D possibly TRBD1 on 6 matching bases. V lost 7 bases to trimming and J lost 3 bases, with 12 bases between them. Looked up from germline, CDR1 is MNHNY and CDR2 is SVGAGI (reference sequence). This CDR3 has 13 residues. Here the CDR3 reads CASTLGQYYGYTF. The CDR3 DNA reads as TGTGCCAGCACTCTAGGACAGTACTATGGCTACACCTTC.

The V and J genes are TRBV7-6 and TRBJ1-5, with a weak D call TRBD1 (5 bases). The CDR3 extends over 16 amino acids. From germline, CDR1 is SGHVS and CDR2 FNYEAQ. V shed 1 base and J shed 3 bases, with 13 bases lying between them. CDR3 nucleotides: TGTGCCAGCAGCTTAGGGTCCAGGGCTTTCAATCAGCCCCAGCATTTT. Its protein is CASSLGSRAFNQPQHF.

This rearrangement joins TRBV19 to TRBJ1-5, with D hard to call. CDR1 LNHDA and CDR2 SQIVND come from the germline V gene (reference sequence). CDR3 length: 15 residues. Trimming took 11 bases from V and 2 from J, leaving 19 bases between them. The CDR3 DNA sequence: TGTGCCTCTAACAAAGATGGATCGGGCAATCAGCCCCAGCATTTT. It is translated as CASNKDGSGNQPQHF.

This chain uses TRBV7-9 with TRBJ1-3; D remains unclear. CDR3 size: 13 residues. Germline V gene sequence: CDR1 SEHNR, CDR2 FQNEAQ (reference sequence). V lost 11 bases and J lost 1, with 12 bases in between. The DNA for the CDR3 is TGTGCCTTCCGTGGGGTTTCTGGAAACACCATATATTTT. Translated: CAFRGVSGNTIYF.

This clone was seen only a few times. V usage is TRBV20-1 and J usage is TRBJ2-1, with D unclear. The CDR3 loop spans 10 amino acids. Trimming left V 3 bases short and J 7 bases short, with 4 bases between. Germline V gene data show CDR1 as DFQATT and CDR2 as SNEGSKA (reference sequence). The CDR3 reads CSASWNEQFF. CDR3 coding DNA: TGCAGTGCTAGTTGGAATGAGCAGTTCTTC.

The rearrangement links TRBV30 to TRBJ2-5, with 7 nucleotides matching TRBD2. CDR1 is GTSNPN and CDR2 is SVGIG in the germline V gene (reference sequence). After removal of 3 bases from V and 3 bases from J, the junction contained 1 base not matched to a gene. The CDR3 is 12 residues long. CDR3 DNA: TGTGCCTGGAGGCTAGCGGAAGAGACCCAGTACTTC. Translating it yields CAWRLAEETQYF.

CDR3 nucleotides: TGCGCCAGCAGCTTGGTAGGGGACAATGCTGAAGCTTTCTTT. Its protein product is CASSLVGDNAEAFF. The chain uses TRBV5-1 and TRBJ1-1, with D perhaps matching TRBD1 (6 bases). Germline assignment: CDR1 SGHRS and CDR2 YFSETQ. The CDR3 is made up of 14 amino acids. V lost 0 bases and J 6 bases, leaving 12 bases between the germline ends.

This chain uses TRBV5-1 with TRBJ1-5; 10 bases are shared with TRBD1. The CDR3 runs 16 residues. V lost 2 bases, J lost 8 bases, and 10 bases stayed unmatched. Germline lookup yields CDR1 SGHRS and CDR2 YFSETQ. This CDR3 reads CASSFGDRGTGEPQHF. CDR3 coding DNA: TGCGCCAGCAGCTTTGGGGACAGGGGTACCGGGGAGCCCCAGCATTTT.

The V and J genes are TRBV7-2 and TRBJ1-2; 10 bases are shared with TRBD1. The CDR3 is 17 amino acids. CDR1 SGHTA and CDR2 FQGNSA come from the germline V gene. The V and J ends lost 1 base and 6 bases, in that order; junction bases with no gene match: 11. CDR3 region: CASSLGGTGAHVHGYTF. CDR3 nucleotides: TGTGCCAGCAGCTTAGGGGGGACAGGGGCTCATGTTCATGGCTACACCTTC. Based on the CDR3 plus reference TRBV7-2 and TRBJ1-2, the full variable domain is GAGVSQSPSNKVTEKGKDVELRCDPISGHTALYWYRQSLGQGLEFLIYFQGNSAPDKSGLPSDRFSAERTGGSVSTLTIQRTQQEDSAVYLCASSLGGTGAHVHGYTFGSGTRLTVV.

This clone came up a few times. The rearrangement uses TRBV4-1 and TRBJ1-5; unclear D gene. V was trimmed by 0 bases and J by 0 bases, leaving 6 bases between them. This CDR3 contains 15 residues. Looked up from germline, CDR1 is MGHRA and CDR2 is YSYEKL. Here the CDR3 reads CASSQDVYSNQPQHF. Here the CDR3 DNA reads TGCGCCAGCAGCCAAGATGTTTATAGCAATCAGCCCCAGCATTTT.

V gene TRBV18 combines with J gene TRBJ1-3; D gene uncertain. The CDR3 runs 15 residues. Germline V gene sequence: CDR1 KGHSH, CDR2 LQKENI. V was shortened by 6 bases and J by 4 bases, with 16 bases between the two germline ends. The CDR3 protein is CASSPDSVPGNTIYF. The DNA for the CDR3 is TGTGCCAGCTCCCCCGATTCCGTCCCGGGAAACACCATATATTTT.

The V and J genes are TRBV24-1 and TRBJ2-1, with D maybe TRBD2 (6 bases). Germline CDR1 KGHDR, CDR2 SFDVKD. This CDR3 contains 14 residues. Trimming stripped 4 bases from V and 8 bases from J, with 14 bases between. Here the CDR3 reads CATSDKSWGDEQFF. DNA for the CDR3: TGTGCCACCAGTGACAAGTCCTGGGGGGATGAGCAGTTCTTC.

This clone is termed medium-sized. The chain joins TRBV5-4 to TRBJ2-1, with 11 positions matching TRBD2. Germline-derived CDR1 and CDR2 are SGHNT and YYREEE (reference sequence). After removal of 4 bases from V and 6 bases from J, the junction contained 9 bases not matched to a gene. The CDR3 runs 16 residues. The DNA of the CDR3 is TGTGCCAGCAGCGAGTCTAGCGGGGGGCCCACCAATGAGCAGTTCTTC. Amino acids: CASSESSGGPTNEQFF.

The chain links TRBV6-4 to TRBJ1-2; TRBD1 is a possible D gene (5 bases). Germline V lookup: CDR1 MRHNA, CDR2 SNTAGT. Trimming shortened V by 0 bases and J by 11 bases, and 13 bases separated the two germline ends. The CDR3 consists of 13 residues. The CDR3 sequence: CASSDSGRVSYTF. CDR3 sequence (DNA): TGTGCCAGCAGTGACTCCGGCAGGGTTTCGTACACCTTC.

V gene TRBV9 combines with J gene TRBJ1-2; TRBD1 matches 7 bases. V lost 4 bases, J lost 0 bases, and 3 bases stayed unmatched. This CDR3 has 14 amino acids. The germline V gene has CDR1 SGDLS and CDR2 YYNGEE. The CDR3 coding sequence is TGTGCCAGCAGCCAGACAGGGACTAACTATGGCTACACCTTC. Translating gives CASSQTGTNYGYTF.

V usage is TRBV29-1 and J usage is TRBJ1-3; D gene uncertain. Deletions cut 4 bases from V and 0 bases from J, with 13 bases between. The V gene's germline CDR1 is SQVTM and CDR2 ANQGSEA. CDR3 length: 15 amino acids. The CDR3 here is CSVAYATSSGNTIYF. CDR3 nucleotides: TGCAGCGTTGCGTACGCCACGAGCTCTGGAAACACCATATATTTT.

Note on this clone: At the DNA level, this CDR3 is encoded by other sequences in the same sample as well. The chain couples TRBV12-3 or TRBV12-4 to TRBJ2-3; D is ambiguous. V dropped 6 bases and J dropped 0 bases, with 4 bases sitting between them. The CDR3 length is 12 residues. CDR3 sequence: CASSLSTDTQYF. The CDR3 DNA reads as TGTGCCAGCAGCCTAAGCACAGATACGCAGTATTTT.

The CDR3 DNA sequence: TGTGCCAGTAGTACTGGGACAGGAGCCAGCAATCAGCCCCAGCATTTT. Its protein product is CASSTGTGASNQPQHF. This chain uses TRBV19 with TRBJ1-5; 8 nucleotides line up with TRBD1. Trimming at V came to 4 bases and at J to 1 base, leaving 6 bases not matched to a gene. CDR3 length: 16 residues. Germline lookup yields CDR1 LNHDA and CDR2 SQIVND (reference sequence).

This clone was seen a single time. V is TRBV2 and J is TRBJ1-1; maybe TRBD1 (5 bases). CDR1 is SNHLY and CDR2 is FYNNEI in the germline V gene. The V and J ends lost 10 bases and 10 bases respectively, with 16 bases between them. This CDR3 has 11 amino acids. CDR3 coding DNA: TGTGCCACCGCCCCTCAGGGCTTAGCTTTCTTT. Encoded protein: CATAPQGLAFF.

V is TRBV5-1 and J is TRBJ1-6; D is perhaps TRBD1 (5 bases). The CDR3 is 17 amino acids. Trimming took 4 bases from V and 1 from J, leaving 15 bases between them. Germline V gene lookup returns CDR1 SGHRS and CDR2 YFSETQ. The DNA of the CDR3 is TGCGCCAGCAGCCAGAACGCGGGGGGGTCCTATAATTCACCCCTCCACTTT. Amino acid sequence: CASSQNAGGSYNSPLHF.

The rearrangement uses TRBV19 and TRBJ1-2, with D unclear. The CDR3 consists of 15 residues. Germline V gives CDR1 LNHDA, CDR2 SQIVND (reference sequence). The V end was cut by 5 bases, the J end by 0 bases, with 13 bases between. The CDR3 spells CASSAPGTANYGYTF. Here the CDR3 DNA reads TGTGCCAGTAGTGCCCCAGGAACCGCTAACTATGGCTACACCTTC.